This T cell receptor beta chain was obtained from a study of blood T cell repertoires in COVID-19. The CDR3 consists of 14 residues. Germline CDR1 is SGHNT and CDR2 is YENEEA. V was cut by 5 bases and J by 1 base, with 11 bases left in between. The data were produced by immunoSEQ multiplex PCR, yet TCRdb's version contains in-frame clones alone and is incomplete. The sample consists of 110,000 or so clones, over 70% of them appearing once. The receptor was derived from a man aged 50 or older with acute or convalescent COVID-19. Sequenced sample: peripheral blood. The chain has TRBV11-3 and TRBJ1-1; maybe TRBD1 (5 bases). CDR3 sequence: CASSPLTGNTEAFF. CDR3 in DNA: TGTGCCAGCAGCCCACTCACAGGGAACACTGAAGCTTTCTTT.